This TCR beta chain is from a study of blood T cell repertoires in COVID-19. About the study: The origin of the acute and convalescent COVID-19 samples was the United States, Italy and Spain.

Seattle patients were enrolled while actively infected and followed longitudinally. TCRdb's copy holds only in-frame clones and misses some; the assay was immunoSEQ multiplex PCR. The table lists about 180,000 clones, about four fifths of them singletons. The V gene's germline CDR1 is MGHRA and CDR2 YSYEKL. V shed 0 bases and J shed 5 bases, with 12 bases lying between them. The CDR3 is 15 amino acids. Sequenced material: peripheral blood. V gene TRBV4-1 combines with J gene TRBJ2-3; a weak D match, TRBD2 (5 bases). This TCR was recovered from a woman aged 70-85 years with COVID-19, enrolled during active disease. CDR3 in amino acids: CASSQDATRGDTQYF. The CDR3, as DNA: TGCGCCAGCAGCCAAGACGCGACCCGGGGAGATACGCAGTATTTT.